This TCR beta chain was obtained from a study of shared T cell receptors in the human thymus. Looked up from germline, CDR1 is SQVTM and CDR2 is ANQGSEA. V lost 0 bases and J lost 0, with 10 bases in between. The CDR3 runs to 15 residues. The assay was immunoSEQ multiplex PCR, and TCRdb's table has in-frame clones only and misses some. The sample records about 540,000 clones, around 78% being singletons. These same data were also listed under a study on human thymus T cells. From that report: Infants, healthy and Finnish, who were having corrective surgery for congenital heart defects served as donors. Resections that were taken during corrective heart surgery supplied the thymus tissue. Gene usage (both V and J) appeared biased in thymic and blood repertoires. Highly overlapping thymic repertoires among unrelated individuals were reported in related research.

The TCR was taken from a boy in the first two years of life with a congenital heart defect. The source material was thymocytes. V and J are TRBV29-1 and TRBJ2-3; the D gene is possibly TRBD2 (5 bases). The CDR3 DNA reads TGCAGCGTTGAAGATCGGCGGGTTAGCACAGATACGCAGTATTTT. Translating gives CSVEDRRVSTDTQYF.